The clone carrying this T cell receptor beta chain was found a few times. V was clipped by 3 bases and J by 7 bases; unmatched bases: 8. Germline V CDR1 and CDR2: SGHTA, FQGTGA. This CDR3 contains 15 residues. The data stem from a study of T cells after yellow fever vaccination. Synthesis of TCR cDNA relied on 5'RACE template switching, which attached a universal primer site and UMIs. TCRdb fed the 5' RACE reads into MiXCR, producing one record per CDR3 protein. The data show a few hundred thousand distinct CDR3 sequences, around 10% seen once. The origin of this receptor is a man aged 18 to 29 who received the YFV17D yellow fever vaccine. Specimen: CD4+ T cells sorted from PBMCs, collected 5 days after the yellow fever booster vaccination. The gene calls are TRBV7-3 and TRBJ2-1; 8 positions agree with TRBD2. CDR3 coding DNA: TGTGCCAGCAGCTTCGGGGGGGCCGGTCCGAATGAGCAGTTCTTC. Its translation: CASSFGGAGPNEQFF.